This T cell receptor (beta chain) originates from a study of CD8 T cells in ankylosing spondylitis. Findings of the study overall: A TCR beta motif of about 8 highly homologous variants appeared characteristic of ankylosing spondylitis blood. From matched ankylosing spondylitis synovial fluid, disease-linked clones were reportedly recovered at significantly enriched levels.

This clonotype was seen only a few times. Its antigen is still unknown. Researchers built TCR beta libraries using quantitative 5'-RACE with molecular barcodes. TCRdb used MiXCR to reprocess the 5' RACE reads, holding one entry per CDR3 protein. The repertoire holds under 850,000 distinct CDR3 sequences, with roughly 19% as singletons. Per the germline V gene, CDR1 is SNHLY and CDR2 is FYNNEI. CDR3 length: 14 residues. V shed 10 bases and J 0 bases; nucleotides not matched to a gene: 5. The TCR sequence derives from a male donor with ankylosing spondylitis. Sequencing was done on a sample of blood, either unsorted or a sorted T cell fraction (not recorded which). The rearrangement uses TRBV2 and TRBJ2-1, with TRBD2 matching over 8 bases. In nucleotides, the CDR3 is TGTGCCATCTTAGCGGGGAGCTCCTACAATGAGCAGTTCTTC. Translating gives CAILAGSSYNEQFF. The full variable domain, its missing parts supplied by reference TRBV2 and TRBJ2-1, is EPEVTQTPSHQVTQMGQEVILRCVPISNHLYFYWYRQILGQKVEFLVSFYNNEISEKSEIFDDQFSVERPDGSNFTLKIRSTKLEDSAMYFCAILAGSSYNEQFFGPGTRLTVL.